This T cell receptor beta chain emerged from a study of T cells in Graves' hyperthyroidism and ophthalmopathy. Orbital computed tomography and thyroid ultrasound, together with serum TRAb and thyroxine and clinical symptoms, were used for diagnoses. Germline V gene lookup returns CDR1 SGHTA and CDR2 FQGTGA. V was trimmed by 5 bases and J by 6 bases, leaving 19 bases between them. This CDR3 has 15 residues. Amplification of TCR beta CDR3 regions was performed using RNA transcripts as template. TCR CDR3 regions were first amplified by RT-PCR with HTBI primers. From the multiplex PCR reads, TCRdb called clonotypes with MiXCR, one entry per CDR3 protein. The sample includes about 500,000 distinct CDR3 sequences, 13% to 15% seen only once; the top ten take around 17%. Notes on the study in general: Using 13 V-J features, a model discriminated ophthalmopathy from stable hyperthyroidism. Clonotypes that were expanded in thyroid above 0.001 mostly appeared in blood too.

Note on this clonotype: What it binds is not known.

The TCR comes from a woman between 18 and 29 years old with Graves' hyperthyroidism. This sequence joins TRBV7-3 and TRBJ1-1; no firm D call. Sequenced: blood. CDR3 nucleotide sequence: TGTGCCAGCAGCCTCCTCCCGGGATTTTGGGCTGAAGCTTTCTTT. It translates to CASSLLPGFWAEAFF. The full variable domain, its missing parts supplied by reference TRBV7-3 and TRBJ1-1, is GAGVSQTPSNKVTEKGKYVELRCDPISGHTALYWYRQSLGQGPEFLIYFQGTGAADDSGLPNDRFFAVRPEGSVSTLKIQRTERGDSAVYLCASSLLPGFWAEAFFGQGTRLTVV.